This record concerns one T cell receptor beta chain sequence. Its target is not known. This record belongs to a study of OX40 agonist ivuxolimab in advanced cancers. Study as a whole: Subjects had a mean age of around 60 years, with a range of roughly 23 to 80; around 84% were male. Prior checkpoint blockade (anti-PD-1, anti-PD-L1 or anti-CTLA-4) was permitted; around 37% had it. Three patients, one with hepatocellular carcinoma and two with cutaneous melanoma, achieved partial responses. General study points: The average count of expanded clones was higher among CD8+ T cells than among CD4+.

TCRdb's copy holds only in-frame clones and misses some; the assay was immunoSEQ multiplex PCR. The sample includes around 100,000 clones, 85% to 90% of them seen just once. Germline CDR1 and CDR2: MNHNS and SASEGT. The junction had 6 bases not matched to a gene; V was cut back by 4 bases and J by 1 base. The CDR3 extends over 16 amino acids. The sample was CD4+ or CD8+ T cells sorted from blood, taken in a trial of the OX40 agonist ivuxolimab. The gene calls are TRBV6-1 and TRBJ2-2; 7 nucleotides align to TRBD2. The TCR was taken from an adult with an advanced solid tumor such as melanoma, head and neck, liver or kidney cancer. The CDR3: CASSVPASGNTGELFF. CDR3 DNA sequence: TGTGCCAGCAGTGTACCTGCTAGCGGGAACACCGGGGAGCTGTTTTTT.